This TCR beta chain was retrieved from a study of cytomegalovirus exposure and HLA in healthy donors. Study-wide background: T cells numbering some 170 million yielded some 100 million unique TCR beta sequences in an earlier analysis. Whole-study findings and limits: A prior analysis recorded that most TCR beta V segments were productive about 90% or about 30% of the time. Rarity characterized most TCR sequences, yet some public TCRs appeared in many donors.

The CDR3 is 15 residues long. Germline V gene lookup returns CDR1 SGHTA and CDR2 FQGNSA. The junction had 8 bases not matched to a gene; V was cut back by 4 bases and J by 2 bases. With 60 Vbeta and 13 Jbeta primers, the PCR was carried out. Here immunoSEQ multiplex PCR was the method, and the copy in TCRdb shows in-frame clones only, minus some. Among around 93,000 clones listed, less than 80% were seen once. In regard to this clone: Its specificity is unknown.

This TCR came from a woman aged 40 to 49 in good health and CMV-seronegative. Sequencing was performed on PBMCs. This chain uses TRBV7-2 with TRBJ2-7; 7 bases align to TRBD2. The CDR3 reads CASSSALAATYEQYF. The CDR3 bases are TGTGCCAGCAGCTCGGCCCTAGCGGCTACCTACGAGCAGTACTTC.